This entry lists 11 T cell receptor beta chains sequenced from one sample in a study of early T cells in non-severe SARS-CoV-2 infection. TCRdb re-analysed the 5' RACE reads in MiXCR, keeping a single row per CDR3 protein. Of 60,000 to 70,000 distinct CDR3 sequences in the sample, approximately 6.1% were seen once. Sequenced here: whole blood, sampled at baseline. Source of these receptors: an adult who was a healthcare worker with PCR-confirmed SARS-CoV-2 infection or an uninfected control (not recorded which).

The V and J genes are TRBV11-2 and TRBJ1-1; no clear D. The V gene lost 7 bases and the J gene lost 0 bases, with 9 bases spanning the gap. CDR1 is SGHAT, CDR2 FQNNGV, per germline. The CDR3 has 13 residues. The CDR3 region is CASKLGVNTEAFF. CDR3 bases: TGTGCCAGCAAGCTCGGGGTGAACACTGAAGCTTTCTTT.

This clonotype appeared many times. The chain is built from TRBV5-1 and TRBJ1-1; the match to TRBD1 covers 7 bases. The junction had 7 bases not matched to a gene; V was cut back by 0 bases and J by 5 bases. This CDR3 comprises 15 residues. Germline V CDR1 and CDR2: SGHRS, YFSETQ. CDR3 DNA sequence: TGCGCCAGCAGCTTGGCCCAGGGGGTATCAACTGAAGCTTTCTTT. It encodes CASSLAQGVSTEAFF.

This clonotype was found many times. V usage is TRBV7-9 and J usage is TRBJ2-5; TRBD2 matches at 7 bases. J gave up 4 bases and V 4 bases, and 9 bases lay outside the gene matches. Per germline, CDR1 SEHNR and CDR2 FQNEAQ (reference sequence). This CDR3 is built from 15 residues. This CDR3 reads CASSSSSGGRETQYF. The CDR3 DNA reads as TGTGCCAGCAGCTCTAGCTCCGGCGGGAGAGAGACCCAGTACTTC.

This clonotype was observed at least ten times. This rearrangement joins TRBV20-1 to TRBJ2-1; 13 bases map to TRBD2. V shed 1 base and J 5 bases; nucleotides not matched to a gene: 2. This CDR3 comprises 15 residues. Germline lookup yields CDR1 DFQATT and CDR2 SNEGSKA (reference sequence). This CDR3 reads CSARGTSGSNNEQFF. DNA of the CDR3: TGCAGTGCTAGAGGGACTAGCGGGAGCAACAATGAGCAGTTCTTC.

The sample holds a few counts of this clonotype. The CDR3 DNA reads TGTGCCAGCAGTCCCGGGACAGGGGCGAACACTGAAGCTTTCTTT. Protein: CASSPGTGANTEAFF. J is TRBJ1-1 and V is TRBV6-1; 10 bases fit TRBD1. The CDR3 is 15 amino acids. V lost 5 bases and J lost 1; bases outside the gene matches: 4. CDR1 is MNHNS, CDR2 SASEGT, per germline.

This clonotype has only a few counts. The CDR3 region has the DNA TGCGCCAGCAGCGACAGGGGAAGCTCCTACGAGCAGTACTTC. As protein: CASSDRGSSYEQYF. V usage is TRBV5-1 and J usage is TRBJ2-7; 8 positions agree with TRBD1. Germline lookup yields CDR1 SGHRS and CDR2 YFSETQ. Trimming at V came to 4 bases and at J to 0 bases, leaving 3 bases not matched to a gene. The CDR3 has 14 residues.

This clonotype showed up many times. The chain combines TRBV25-1 with TRBJ2-3; D is possibly TRBD1 (5 bases). This CDR3 comprises 16 residues. From germline, CDR1 is MGHDK and CDR2 SYGVNS. Trimming stripped 4 bases from V and 2 bases from J, with 16 bases between. This CDR3 is CASSVRQGYYTDTQYF. CDR3 coding DNA: TGTGCCAGCAGTGTCCGGCAGGGATATTACACAGATACGCAGTATTTT.

At least ten counts were recorded for this clonotype. The chain carries TRBV20-1 and TRBJ2-5; no firm D call. CDR1 and CDR2 (germline): DFQATT, SNEGSKA (reference sequence). The CDR3 extends over 16 amino acids. V was trimmed by 3 bases and J by 1 base, leaving 18 bases between them. Here the CDR3 DNA reads TGCAGTGCTAGGGAAGTGTCCGTGGGATCCCAAGAGACCCAGTACTTC. As protein: CSAREVSVGSQETQYF.

This clonotype was seen many times. The rearrangement links TRBV12-3 or TRBV12-4 to TRBJ2-1; the match to TRBD2 covers 8 bases. There are 14 residues in the CDR3. The V gene end was trimmed by 6 bases and the J gene end by 4 bases; junction bases not matched to a gene: 5. The CDR3 bases are TGTGCCAGCAGCATTAGCGGGACATACAATGAGCAGTTCTTC. Its translation: CASSISGTYNEQFF.

This clonotype was seen once. CDR3 region: CSVIQNGYTF. In DNA, the CDR3 is TGCAGCGTTATACAGAATGGCTACACCTTC. The chain joins TRBV29-1 to TRBJ1-2; no clear D gene. V dropped 5 bases and J dropped 6 bases, with 7 bases sitting between them. The V gene's germline CDR1 is SQVTM and CDR2 ANQGSEA. The CDR3 is made up of 10 amino acids.

Many counts were recorded for this clonotype. The chain employs TRBV6-2 or TRBV6-3 and TRBJ1-1; D not certain. Per the germline V gene, CDR1 is MNHEY and CDR2 is SVGEGT. The CDR3 is 13 residues long. Trimming left V 6 bases short and J 0 bases short, with 8 bases between. CDR3 nucleotides: TGTGCCAGCAGGACCTACTTGAACACTGAAGCTTTCTTT. Amino acids: CASRTYLNTEAFF.